Following are 8 T cell receptor beta chains from one sample sequenced in a study of human T cells and chemical hapten exposure. Time point reported: patch test 1, 2 weeks after DPC sensitization. Sample treatment: therapeutic diphenylcyclopropenone sensitization with weekly scalp DPC. Each CDR3 protein gets one entry after TCRdb re-called the RACE reads with MiXCR. The repertoire holds about 70,000 distinct CDR3 sequences, with 7.5% to 10% as singletons. The source was whole blood, collected in connection with sensitization to the hapten diphenylcyclopropenone (DPC). These receptor sequences come from a woman aged 40 to 50 with alopecia areata. Some clones in this sample may be carry-over from other donors' samples.

This clonotype has ten or more counts. The V and J genes are TRBV10-3 and TRBJ2-3; no firm D call. Germline V gene lookup returns CDR1 ENHRY and CDR2 SYGVKD. V was pared by 3 bases and J by 4 bases, with 17 bases between. The CDR3 sequence is 16 residues long. The CDR3 DNA reads as TGTGCCATCAGTGAAGGCCTCGACATGGACGCAGATACGCAGTATTTT. It codes for CAISEGLDMDADTQYF.

The V gene is TRBV7-9, the J gene TRBJ1-4; TRBD1 might be the D (6 bases). The CDR3 spans 18 residues. Germline loops: CDR1 SEHNR, CDR2 FQNEAQ (reference sequence). Trimming shortened V by 3 bases and J by 14 bases, and 31 bases separated the two germline ends. This CDR3 is CASSFPPTSTAIKGGLFF. As DNA, the CDR3 is TGTGCCAGCAGCTTCCCTCCGACCTCAACAGCAATAAAGGGGGGGCTGTTTTTT.

This clonotype was detected ten times or more. The chain uses TRBV5-1 and TRBJ2-2, with a possible D match to TRBD2 (6 bases). The CDR3 consists of 15 residues. The V end lost 4 bases, the J end lost 6 bases, and 16 bases lay between the germline ends. Looked up from germline, CDR1 is SGHRS and CDR2 is YFSETQ. CDR3 bases: TGCGCCAGCAGCATATCGCCCGGAGGGTCCGGGGAGCTGTTTTTT. Protein product: CASSISPGGSGELFF.

This clonotype was counted at least ten times. The chain is built from TRBV7-9 and TRBJ2-5, with 7 bases identical to TRBD2. J was trimmed by 5 bases and V by 3 bases; bases with no gene match: 9. The V gene's germline CDR1 is SEHNR and CDR2 FQNEAQ (reference sequence). This CDR3 region has 15 residues. The CDR3 protein is CASSLSRAGRETQYF. CDR3 bases: TGTGCCAGCAGCTTGTCCCGAGCGGGGCGGGAGACCCAGTACTTC.

CDR3 loop: CASAPRQGPTEAFF. The CDR3 coding sequence is TGCGCCAGCGCCCCTCGACAGGGTCCCACTGAAGCTTTCTTT. The J gene is TRBJ1-1, the V gene TRBV5-1, with 7 bases fitting TRBD1. The ends lost 7 bases at V and 4 bases at J; junction bases unmatched: 10. This CDR3 comprises 14 residues. Germline loops: CDR1 SGHRS, CDR2 YFSETQ.

This clonotype was detected ten times or more. The rearrangement links TRBV5-4 to TRBJ1-1; D remains unclear. The CDR3 loop spans 12 amino acids. In germline, CDR1 is SGHNT, CDR2 YYREEE (reference sequence). The V gene lost 0 bases and the J gene lost 11 bases, with 11 bases spanning the gap. CDR3 sequence (DNA): TGTGCCAGCAGCTTGGACCGCGGTGGCGCTTTCTTT. It yields the protein CASSLDRGGAFF.

This chain joins TRBV10-3 and TRBJ2-7, with D perhaps matching TRBD1 or TRBD2 (6 bases each). V lost 3 bases and J lost 1, with 13 bases in between. CDR1 is ENHRY, CDR2 SYGVKD, per germline. The CDR3 extends over 15 amino acids. This CDR3 is CAISDTGAASYEQYF. The CDR3 coding sequence is TGTGCCATCAGTGATACGGGGGCGGCGTCCTACGAGCAGTACTTC.

This clonotype has just a few counts. This chain joins TRBV7-9 and TRBJ1-5, with D maybe TRBD1 (6 bases). The CDR3 consists of 16 residues. Germline V gene sequence: CDR1 SEHNR, CDR2 FQNEAQ (reference sequence). Trimming pared 2 bases from V and 0 bases from J, leaving 11 bases between. Here the CDR3 reads CASSLTTGPSNQPQHF. The CDR3 DNA reads as TGTGCCAGCAGCTTAACGACAGGACCTAGCAATCAGCCCCAGCATTTT.